The 3 T cell receptor beta chains presented below share a single source sample, sequenced in a study of T cell changes during pregnancy in multiple sclerosis. Assay: immunoSEQ multiplex PCR; the TCRdb copy retains only in-frame clones and omits some. The profile shows about 15,000 clones, around 83% of them singletons. The sample in question was CD8+ T cells from peripheral blood mononuclear cells, obtained after pregnancy. These receptors were obtained from a female donor in good health, enrolled as a control in a pregnancy study.

This clone appeared once. The chain combines TRBV29-1 with TRBJ1-2, with D unclear. Germline CDR1 is SQVTM and CDR2 is ANQGSEA. This CDR3 is 12 amino acids long. Deletions cut 2 bases from V and 4 bases from J, with 8 bases between. As DNA, the CDR3 is TGCAGCGTTGAAACAAGATTCTATGGCTACACCTTC. It yields the protein CSVETRFYGYTF.

This clone was recorded once. This rearrangement joins TRBV2 to TRBJ2-2; 7 nucleotides match TRBD2. J was trimmed by 3 bases and V by 9 bases; bases with no gene match: 7. CDR3 length: 14 amino acids. Germline CDR1 and CDR2: SNHLY and FYNNEI. The CDR3 DNA reads as TGTGCCAGGGGAGGGGAGTTCGACACCGGGGAGCTGTTTTTT. Translation: CARGGEFDTGELFF.

V gene TRBV12-5 combines with J gene TRBJ2-7, with 9 bases identical to TRBD1. The V and J ends lost 1 base and 5 bases, in that order; junction bases with no gene match: 6. From germline, CDR1 is LGHNT and CDR2 FRNRAP. The CDR3 consists of 15 residues. The CDR3 loop is CASGLDRDRVDEQYF. CDR3 coding DNA: TGTGCTAGTGGTTTGGACCGGGACAGGGTCGACGAGCAGTACTTC.